The clone carrying this T cell receptor (beta chain) is a singleton in its sample. The entry originates in a study of cytomegalovirus exposure and HLA in healthy donors. Data came from immunoSEQ multiplex PCR; TCRdb stores just in-frame clones and leaves some out. The sample consists of around 180,000 clones, around 84% of them appearing once. Germline CDR1 reads SGHDT; CDR2 reads YYEEEE. The length of the CDR3 is 16 residues. Trimming cost V 2 bases and J 6 bases; bases outside gene matches: 8. This clonotype originated in a man aged 18 to 30 in good health and CMV-seropositive. The chain recombines TRBV5-6 with TRBJ2-3; 11 bases map to TRBD2. Input material: PBMCs. CDR3: CASSLGTSGIQDTQYF. The CDR3 nucleotides read TGTGCCAGCAGCTTAGGGACTAGCGGAATTCAGGATACGCAGTATTTT.